This TCR beta chain is from a study of T cell repertoires in cytomegalovirus infection. General study points: Ex vivo responses were dominated by HLA-C-restricted CMV-specific TCR beta clonotypes. CMV carriers having the relevant HLA were flagged by cumulative public TCR beta family frequency.

From germline, CDR1 is MNHEY and CDR2 SVGAGI. The length of the CDR3 is 15 residues. V was cut by 2 bases and J by 6 bases, with 16 bases left in between. The sample holds many counts of this clonotype. Antigen unknown. A single record per CDR3 protein comes from TCRdb applying MiXCR to the reads. The sample consists of 110,000 to 150,000 distinct CDR3 sequences, more than 25% of them appearing once. The source is a human donor in good health (CMV status not recorded). Some clones in this sample may be carry-over from other donors' samples. The chain has TRBV6-5 and TRBJ1-2, with a tentative D call TRBD1 (6 bases). The source was CD8+ T cells from cultured PBMCs, collected from culture after CMV antigen stimulation. CDR3 sequence (DNA): TGTGCCAGCAGTTACGGGGGGCGGGGGCAGGATGGCTACACCTTC. Protein sequence: CASSYGGRGQDGYTF.